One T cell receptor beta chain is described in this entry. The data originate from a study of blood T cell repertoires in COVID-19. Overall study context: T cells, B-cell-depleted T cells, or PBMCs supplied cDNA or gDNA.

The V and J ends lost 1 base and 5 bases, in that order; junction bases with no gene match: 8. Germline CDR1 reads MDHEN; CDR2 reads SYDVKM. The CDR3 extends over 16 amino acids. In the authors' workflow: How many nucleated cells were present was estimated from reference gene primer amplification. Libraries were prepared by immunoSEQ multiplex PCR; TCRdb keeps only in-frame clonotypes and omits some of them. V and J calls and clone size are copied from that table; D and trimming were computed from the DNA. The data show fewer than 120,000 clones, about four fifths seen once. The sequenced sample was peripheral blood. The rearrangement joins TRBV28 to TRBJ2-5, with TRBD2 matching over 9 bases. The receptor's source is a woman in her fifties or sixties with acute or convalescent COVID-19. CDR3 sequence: CASSLYGGGALETQYF. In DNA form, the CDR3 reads TGTGCCAGCAGTTTATATGGCGGGGGGGCTTTGGAGACCCAGTACTTC.